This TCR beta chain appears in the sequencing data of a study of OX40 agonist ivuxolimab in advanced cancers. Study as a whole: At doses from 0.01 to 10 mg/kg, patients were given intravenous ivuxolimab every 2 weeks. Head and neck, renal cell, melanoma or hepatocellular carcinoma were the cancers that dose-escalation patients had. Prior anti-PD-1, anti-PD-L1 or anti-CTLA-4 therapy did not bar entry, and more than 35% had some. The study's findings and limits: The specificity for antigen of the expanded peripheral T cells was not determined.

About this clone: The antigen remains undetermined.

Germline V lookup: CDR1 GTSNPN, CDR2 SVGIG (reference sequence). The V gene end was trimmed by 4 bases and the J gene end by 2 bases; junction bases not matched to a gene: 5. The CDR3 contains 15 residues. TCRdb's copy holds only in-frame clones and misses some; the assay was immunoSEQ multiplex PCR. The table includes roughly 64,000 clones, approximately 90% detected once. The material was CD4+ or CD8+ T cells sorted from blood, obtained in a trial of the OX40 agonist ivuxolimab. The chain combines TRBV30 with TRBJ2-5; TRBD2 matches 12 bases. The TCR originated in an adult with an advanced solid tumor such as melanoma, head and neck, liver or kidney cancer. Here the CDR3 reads CAWTFGTSGQETQYF. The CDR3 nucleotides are TGTGCCTGGACGTTCGGGACTAGCGGGCAAGAGACCCAGTACTTC.